Listed here are 32 T cell receptor beta chains from one sample, sequenced in a study of molecular identifiers for immune sequencing clone quantification. Via MiXCR, TCRdb re-called the PCR reads, giving one row per CDR3 protein. The data show roughly 93,000 distinct CDR3 sequences, around a quarter seen once. Sequenced material: naive CD8+ T cells from blood, with Jurkat cell RNA spiked in. Subset reported: FACS-sorted CD8+CD4-CCR7+CD45RA+ naive T cells. Receptors were obtained from a human donor in good health. Some libraries in this study had Jurkat cell RNA spiked in.

This clonotype was recorded at least ten times. The genes are TRBV7-9 and TRBJ2-2; 8 bases line up with TRBD1. Trimming removed 4 bases from V and 1 base from J; junction bases left unmatched: 5. Germline values: CDR1 SEHNR, CDR2 FQNEAQ (reference sequence). The CDR3 is made up of 16 amino acids. CDR3 sequence (DNA): TGTGCCAGCAGCTACCGGGACAGGATGAACACCGGGGAGCTGTTTTTT. Residues: CASSYRDRMNTGELFF.

In its sample, this clonotype was seen a few times. The chain links TRBV11-2 to TRBJ2-3; D ambiguous. This CDR3 has 14 residues. Germline lookup yields CDR1 SGHAT and CDR2 FQNNGV. V was cut by 3 bases and J by 2 bases, with 9 bases left in between. DNA for the CDR3: TGTGCCAGCAGCTTTTCGGCAGTCACAGATACGCAGTATTTT. Its protein product is CASSFSAVTDTQYF.

As regards this clonotype: This may be a read error: a much more frequent sequence differs by one nucleotide. V and J are TRBV20-1 and TRBJ2-1; TRBD1 is a possible D gene (5 bases). The CDR3 covers 12 residues. The V gene's germline CDR1 is DFQATT and CDR2 SNEGSKA (reference sequence). The DNA for the CDR3 is TGCGGTGCCCCTAAGACAGACGGTGAGCAGTTCTTC. This encodes CGAPKTDGEQFF.

A word on this clonotype: The CDR3 end shows no conserved phenylalanine or tryptophan, and so a read error is likely. The rearrangement links TRBV11-2 to TRBJ1-1, with no clear D. This CDR3 has 14 amino acids. CDR1 and CDR2 (germline): SGHAT, FQNNGV. Trimming removed 8 bases from V and 4 bases from J, with 17 bases in between. The CDR3 DNA follows: TGTGCCAGCTTAGGTCTGAAGGGAGGCACTGAAGCTTTCTCT. This gives the protein CASLGLKGGTEAFS.

This clonotype has a count of ten or more. This sequence joins TRBV6-2 or TRBV6-3 and TRBJ1-5; perhaps TRBD1 as D (5 bases). The germline gives CDR1 MNHEY, CDR2 SVGEGT. This CDR3 is built from 18 residues. Trimming left V 4 bases short and J 5 bases short, with 24 bases between. CDR3: CASSLSPDILQWDQPQHF. The CDR3 DNA reads TGTGCCAGCAGTTTGTCCCCGGACATATTGCAATGGGATCAGCCCCAGCATTTT.

As concerns this clonotype: A much larger clone is a single base away; this may be a read error. This chain links TRBV7-9 with TRBJ2-3; either TRBD1 or TRBD2 may supply D (5 bases each). Germline-derived CDR1 and CDR2 are SEHNR and FQNEAQ (reference sequence). This CDR3 is built from 14 residues. CDR3 in amino acids: CASSLPGSTDTLYF. Here the CDR3 DNA reads TGTGCCAGCAGCTTACCAGGGAGCACAGATACGCTGTATTTT.

This clonotype was seen more than once but under ten times. The V gene is TRBV18, the J gene TRBJ2-7, with 8 bases identical to TRBD1. Germline V gene lookup returns CDR1 KGHSH and CDR2 LQKENI. J was trimmed by 6 bases and V by 3 bases; bases with no gene match: 4. There are 13 residues in the CDR3. Written as DNA, the CDR3 is TGTGCCAGCTCACCCGGGACAGGTACCGAGCAGTACTTC. Amino acids: CASSPGTGTEQYF.

This clonotype was observed at least ten times. The chain has TRBV2 and TRBJ2-7; 8 bases map to TRBD2. The CDR3 length is 16 residues. Per the germline V gene, CDR1 is SNHLY and CDR2 is FYNNEI. Losses at the gene ends were 10 bases for V and 0 bases for J; bases not matched to a gene: 14. CDR3 in DNA: TGTGCCACCCAGCCCCTAGCGGGTGCGAGCTCCTACGAGCAGTACTTC. The encoded protein is CATQPLAGASSYEQYF.

There are many counts of this clonotype. CDR3 in amino acids: CASSLDRGRETQYF. The DNA of the CDR3 is TGTGCCAGCAGCCTAGACAGGGGTCGAGAGACCCAGTACTTC. This chain joins TRBV27 and TRBJ2-5; 8 bases agree with TRBD1. J lost 4 bases, V lost 6 bases, and 7 bases had no gene match. CDR1 and CDR2 (germline): MNHEY, SMNVEV (reference sequence). The CDR3 loop spans 14 amino acids.

The sample holds many counts of this clonotype. V gene TRBV4-3 combines with J gene TRBJ2-6; TRBD2 matches 8 bases. Germline CDR1 reads LGHNA; CDR2 reads YSLEER. The CDR3 totals 19 residues. V lost 1 base, J lost 4 bases, and 12 bases stayed unmatched. The CDR3, as DNA: TGCGCCAGCAGCCAAGTGCATGGAGCGGGAGTAGGAGGGGCCAACGTCCTGACTTTC. Translating it yields CASSQVHGAGVGGANVLTF.

This chain links TRBV28 with TRBJ1-5; 12 bases fit TRBD1. Trimming took 3 bases from V and 6 from J; bases not matched to a gene: 9. The CDR3 runs 17 residues. Per the germline V gene, CDR1 is MDHEN and CDR2 is SYDVKM. CDR3 in amino acids: CASSFTTGTGGTQPQHF. The CDR3 nucleotides are TGTGCCAGCAGTTTCACAACAGGGACAGGGGGCACTCAGCCCCAGCATTTT. Full variable domain (rest looked up from reference TRBV28 and TRBJ1-5): DVKVTQSSRYLVKRTGEKVFLECVQDMDHENMFWYRQDPGLGLRLIYFSYDVKMKEKGDIPEGYSVSREKKERFSLILESASTNQTSMYLCASSFTTGTGGTQPQHFGDGTRLSIL.

This clonotype has more than one count but fewer than ten. The V call is TRBV24-1, the J call TRBJ2-1; 11 bases align to TRBD2. This CDR3 has 17 residues. V lost 5 bases to trimming and J lost 0 bases; unmatched junction nucleotides: 5. Germline lookup yields CDR1 KGHDR and CDR2 SFDVKD. The CDR3 DNA is TGTGCCACCAGTGGGACTAGCGGGTCCCACTCCTACAATGAGCAGTTCTTC. Protein: CATSGTSGSHSYNEQFF.

Details on this clonotype: A much more abundant neighbour one base away suggests this may be a read error. V is TRBV4-3 and J is TRBJ1-1; 8 bases agree with TRBD1. Germline V lookup: CDR1 LGHNA, CDR2 YSLEER. This CDR3 has 14 residues. CDR3 in amino acids: CASSQGTGNTGAFF. The CDR3 nucleotides read TGCGCCAGCAGCCAAGGGACAGGGAACACTGGAGCTTTCTTT.

This clonotype was seen many times. J is TRBJ2-7 and V is TRBV13; D not certain. The CDR3 has 12 amino acids. Trimming cost V 1 base and J 5 bases, with 6 bases left between them. The germline CDR1 and CDR2 sequences are PRHDT and FYEKMQ (reference sequence). The CDR3 nucleotides read TGTGCCAGCAGCTTAGCGCAGAACGAGCAGTACTTC. Amino acids: CASSLAQNEQYF.

The chain is built from TRBV7-2 and TRBJ1-1; perhaps TRBD1 as D (6 bases). CDR1 and CDR2 from the germline V gene are SGHTA and FQGNSA. Between the trimmed V and J ends, which lost 5 bases and 1 base, there was a span of 11 bases. This CDR3 is 14 amino acids long. This chain's CDR3 is CASSGGGANTEAFF. CDR3 DNA sequence: TGTGCCAGCAGCGGAGGGGGGGCGAACACTGAAGCTTTCTTT. The full variable domain, with the rest looked up from reference TRBV7-2 and TRBJ1-1, is GAGVSQSPSNKVTEKGKDVELRCDPISGHTALYWYRQSLGQGLEFLIYFQGNSAPDKSGLPSDRFSAERTGGSVSTLTIQRTQQEDSAVYLCASSGGGANTEAFFGQGTRLTVV.

This clonotype was picked up a small number of times. The J gene is TRBJ2-7, the V gene TRBV19, with 12 bases lining up with TRBD2. CDR1 is LNHDA, CDR2 SQIVND, per germline (reference sequence). V shed 3 bases and J 3 bases; nucleotides not matched to a gene: 9. CDR3 length equals 17 residues. The CDR3 DNA reads TGTGCCAGTAGTATCTTCACCGGGACTAGCGGGCGCTACGAGCAGTACTTC. Protein sequence: CASSIFTGTSGRYEQYF.

In regard to this clonotype: Given a much more abundant clone one base away, this may be a read error. The rearrangement links TRBV12-5 to TRBJ2-7, with TRBD2 identical over 7 bases. This CDR3 comprises 18 residues. CDR1 LGHNT and CDR2 FRNRAP come from the germline V gene. CDR3: CAKKREGLPAKNSYAQYF. In DNA, the CDR3 is TGTGCTAAGAAGAGGGAGGGACTGCCAGCCAAAAACTCCTACGCGCAGTACTTC.

This clonotype was counted many times. This rearrangement joins TRBV4-1 to TRBJ1-3; tentatively, D is TRBD1 (6 bases). CDR1 is MGHRA and CDR2 is YSYEKL in the germline V gene. There are 16 residues in the CDR3. V shed 1 base and J shed 4 bases, with 14 bases lying between them. The CDR3 sequence is CASSQVGAVSGNTIYF. CDR3 in DNA: TGCGCCAGCAGCCAAGTGGGGGCCGTATCGGGAAACACCATATATTTT.

About this clonotype itself: This may stem from a read error, because a much larger clone lies one nucleotide away. Likely a read error: the CDR3 ends without its conserved phenylalanine or tryptophan. The chain is built from TRBV25-1 and TRBJ2-7; tentative D call: TRBD1 (5 bases). V shed 5 bases and J shed 4 bases, with 12 bases lying between them. CDR3 size: 13 residues. Germline assignment: CDR1 MGHDK and CDR2 SYGVNS. The CDR3 nucleotides are TGTGCCAGCAGTACAGGACATTTGTACGAGCAGTACTCC. As protein: CASSTGHLYEQYS.

This clonotype was detected many times. V and J are TRBV6-5 and TRBJ2-3, with 9 bases aligning to TRBD2. The CDR3 extends over 16 amino acids. Germline V CDR1 and CDR2: MNHEY, SVGAGI. V lost 4 bases and J lost 6; bases outside the gene matches: 11. In DNA form, the CDR3 reads TGTGCCAGCAGTTTTTTAGCGGGAGAATTTTCGGATACGCAGTATTTT. It encodes CASSFLAGEFSDTQYF.

V usage is TRBV13 and J usage is TRBJ2-7, with TRBD2 matching 8 bases. V lost 8 bases, J lost 0 bases, and 9 bases stayed unmatched. CDR3 length equals 15 residues. The germline V gene has CDR1 PRHDT and CDR2 FYEKMQ (reference sequence). Here the CDR3 reads CASLLRGTSSYEQYF. For the CDR3, the DNA is TGTGCCAGCCTCCTGAGGGGGACTAGCTCCTACGAGCAGTACTTC.

Points on this clonotype: This may stem from a read error, because a much larger clone lies one nucleotide away. The chain carries TRBV4-3 and TRBJ1-2; D is possibly TRBD1 (5 bases). CDR1 LGHNA and CDR2 YSLEER come from the germline V gene. Between the trimmed V and J ends, which lost 0 bases and 4 bases, there was a span of 18 bases. The CDR3 spans 17 residues. The CDR3 here is CASSQDEEGTRAYGYTF. In DNA form, the CDR3 reads TGCGCCAGCAGCCAAGATGAAGAGGGTACCAGGGCCTATGGCTACACCTTC.

This clonotype was found a few times. The chain joins TRBV7-9 to TRBJ2-1, with 7 bases identical to TRBD1. The CDR3 has 15 residues. V lost 1 base and J lost 9; bases outside the gene matches: 9. In germline, CDR1 is SEHNR, CDR2 FQNEAQ (reference sequence). The CDR3 region has the DNA TGTGCCAGCAGCTTAGTCAGGGGACAGAAGAGTGAGCAGTTCTTC. It codes for CASSLVRGQKSEQFF.

This clonotype has a handful of counts. The chain couples TRBV19 to TRBJ1-3, with a tentative D call TRBD1 (5 bases). The CDR3 length is 15 residues. The V gene lost 6 bases and the J gene lost 0 bases, with 12 bases spanning the gap. CDR1 is LNHDA and CDR2 is SQIVND in the germline V gene (reference sequence). CDR3 in amino acids: CASSRDLGSGNTIYF. The CDR3 nucleotides read TGTGCCAGTAGCCGGGACCTCGGCTCTGGAAACACCATATATTTT.

J is TRBJ2-5 and V is TRBV6-6; tentatively, D is TRBD1 or TRBD2 (5 bases each). In germline, CDR1 is MNHNY, CDR2 SVGAGI (reference sequence). Deletions cut 0 bases from V and 1 base from J, with 15 bases between. The CDR3 is made up of 17 amino acids. This CDR3 reads CASSYSDSDRGQETQYF. The CDR3 nucleotides read TGTGCCAGCAGTTACTCCGACAGCGATCGGGGCCAAGAGACCCAGTACTTC.

This clonotype was observed at least ten times. The rearrangement links TRBV4-1 to TRBJ2-7, with TRBD1 identical over 7 bases. CDR1 and CDR2 from the germline V gene are MGHRA and YSYEKL. The CDR3 runs 15 residues. The V gene end was trimmed by 3 bases and the J gene end by 3 bases; junction bases not matched to a gene: 8. CDR3 in amino acids: CASSHRTGPRYEQYF. CDR3 bases: TGCGCCAGCAGCCACCGGACAGGACCCCGCTACGAGCAGTACTTC.

This clonotype came up a few times. The rearrangement joins TRBV4-1 to TRBJ2-1; D possibly corresponds to TRBD2 (7 bases). With 3 bases removed from V and 2 bases from J, the gap between germline ends came to 17 bases. Germline CDR1 reads MGHRA; CDR2 reads YSYEKL. The CDR3 is made up of 17 amino acids. Here the CDR3 DNA reads TGCGCCAGCAGCCACCTAGGCGGGGGCCCGACCTACAATGAGCAGTTCTTC. Its translation is CASSHLGGGPTYNEQFF.

This clonotype was observed at least ten times. The genes are TRBV4-1 and TRBJ1-1; possibly TRBD1 for D (5 bases). Germline lookup yields CDR1 MGHRA and CDR2 YSYEKL. The CDR3 is 13 amino acids. The V end was cut by 0 bases, the J end by 8 bases, with 10 bases between. CDR3 in DNA: TGCGCCAGCAGCCAAGATAGAGGGGTAGAAGCTTTCTTT. It translates to CASSQDRGVEAFF.

This clonotype has a handful of counts. The chain uses TRBV29-1 and TRBJ2-2; 8 bases agree with TRBD1. With V trimmed by 7 bases and J by 3 bases, 4 bases remained unmatched. The CDR3 consists of 13 residues. In germline, CDR1 is SQVTM, CDR2 ANQGSEA. The CDR3 loop is CSATGQDTGELFF. DNA for the CDR3: TGCAGCGCTACGGGACAGGACACCGGGGAGCTGTTTTTT.

This clonotype appeared a single time. This could be a read error, since a much larger clone is one nucleotide away. The genes are TRBV7-9 and TRBJ2-3; D possibly uses TRBD1 or TRBD2 (6 bases each). CDR3 length: 14 amino acids. Germline V gene lookup returns CDR1 SEHNR and CDR2 FQNEAQ (reference sequence). Here the CDR3 reads CASRDQLRGDKQYF. In DNA form, the CDR3 reads TGTGCCAGCAGGGATCAATTGAGGGGGGATAAGCAGTATTTT.

This clonotype was counted many times. This chain links TRBV28 with TRBJ1-1; the match to TRBD1 covers 9 bases. J gave up 6 bases and V 6 bases, and 8 bases lay outside the gene matches. CDR3 length: 14 amino acids. Germline loops: CDR1 MDHEN, CDR2 SYDVKM. CDR3 residues: CASRDTGGRSEAFF. CDR3 bases: TGTGCCAGCAGAGATACAGGGGGCCGCTCTGAAGCTTTCTTT.

A single count supports this clonotype. This may stem from a read error, because a much larger clone lies one nucleotide away. The J gene is TRBJ2-7, the V gene TRBV7-6; perhaps TRBD1 as D (6 bases). There are 17 residues in the CDR3. Germline assignment: CDR1 SGHVS and CDR2 FNYEAQ. CDR3 sequence: CASSPTITLTGPAERYF. The CDR3 nucleotides read TGTGCCAGCAGCCCGACAATAACCCTGACAGGCCCGGCCGAGCGGTACTTC. Full variable domain (rest looked up from reference TRBV7-6 and TRBJ2-7): GAGVSQSPRYKVTKRGQDVALRCDPISGHVSLYWYRQALGQGPEFLTYFNYEAQQDKSGLPNDRFSAERPEGSISTLTIQRTEQRDSAMYRCASSPTITLTGPAERYFGPGTRLTVT.